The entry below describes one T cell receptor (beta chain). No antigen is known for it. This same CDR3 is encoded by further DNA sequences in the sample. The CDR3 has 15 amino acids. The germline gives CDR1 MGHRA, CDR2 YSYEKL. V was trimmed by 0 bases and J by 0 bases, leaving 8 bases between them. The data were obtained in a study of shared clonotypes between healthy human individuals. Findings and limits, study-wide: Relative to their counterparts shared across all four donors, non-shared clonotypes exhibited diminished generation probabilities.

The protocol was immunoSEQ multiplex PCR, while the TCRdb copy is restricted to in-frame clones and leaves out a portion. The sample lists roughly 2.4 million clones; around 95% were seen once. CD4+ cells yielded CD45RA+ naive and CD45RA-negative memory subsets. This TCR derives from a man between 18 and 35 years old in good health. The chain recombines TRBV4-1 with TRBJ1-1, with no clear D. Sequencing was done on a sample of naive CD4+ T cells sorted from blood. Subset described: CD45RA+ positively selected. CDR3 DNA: TGCGCCAGCAGCCAAGAACTGACTTTGAACACTGAAGCTTTCTTT. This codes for CASSQELTLNTEAFF.